This T cell receptor beta chain emerged from a study of blood T cell repertoires in COVID-19. Study information: The United States, Italy and Spain were the sources of the acute and convalescent COVID-19 samples. T cells, B-cell-depleted T cells, or PBMCs provided the cDNA or gDNA that served as material.

This table comes from immunoSEQ multiplex PCR, and its TCRdb copy is limited to in-frame clones, with some not included. The sample holds fewer than 200,000 clones, approximately 85% seen once. In germline, CDR1 is LGHDT, CDR2 YNNKEL (reference sequence). CDR3 length: 15 residues. V dropped 3 bases and J dropped 8; count of bases not matched to a gene: 9. This chain links TRBV3-1 (or the pseudogene TRBV3-2) with TRBJ1-4; 7 bases fit TRBD1. Sequencing input: peripheral blood. This TCR derives from a man aged 60-69 years who had recovered from COVID-19. CDR3 protein: CASSQVTGMGEKLFF. CDR3 coding DNA: TGTGCCAGCAGCCAGGTGACAGGGATGGGGGAAAAACTGTTTTTT.